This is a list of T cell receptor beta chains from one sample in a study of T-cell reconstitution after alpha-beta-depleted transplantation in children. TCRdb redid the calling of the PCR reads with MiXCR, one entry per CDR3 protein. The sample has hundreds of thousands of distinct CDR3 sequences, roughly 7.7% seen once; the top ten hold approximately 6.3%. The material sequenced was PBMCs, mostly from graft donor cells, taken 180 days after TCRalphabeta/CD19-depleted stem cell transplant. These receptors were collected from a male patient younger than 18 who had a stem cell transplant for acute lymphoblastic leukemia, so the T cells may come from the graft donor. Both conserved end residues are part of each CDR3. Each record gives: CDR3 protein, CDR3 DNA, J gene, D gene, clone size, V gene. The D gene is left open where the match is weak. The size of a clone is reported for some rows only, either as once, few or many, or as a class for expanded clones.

CDR3 protein: CSASGQRGGSYEQYF
CDR3 DNA: TGCAGTGCTAGTGGTCAGAGGGGGGGGTCCTACGAGCAGTACTTC
J gene: TRBJ2-7
D gene: .
clone size: many
V gene: TRBV20-1

CDR3 protein: CASSLSRLGMDTDTQYF
CDR3 DNA: TGTGCCAGCAGTTTATCTAGGCTGGGGATGGACACAGATACGCAGTATTTT
J gene: TRBJ2-3
D gene: .
clone size: many
V gene: TRBV28

CDR3 protein: CASSPLSGDTEAFF
CDR3 DNA: TGTGCCAGCAGCCCCCTCTCGGGAGACACTGAAGCTTTCTTT
J gene: TRBJ1-1
D gene: .
clone size: many
V gene: TRBV9

CDR3 protein: CASSLSGVSYNSPLHF
CDR3 DNA: TGTGCCAGCAGCTTATCAGGGGTTTCCTATAATTCACCCCTCCACTTT
J gene: TRBJ1-6
D gene: .
clone size: many
V gene: TRBV7-6

CDR3 protein: CASMPGLAFAPSYEQYF
CDR3 DNA: TGTGCCAGCATGCCGGGACTAGCGTTCGCCCCCTCCTACGAGCAGTACTTC
J gene: TRBJ2-7
D gene: .
clone size: many
V gene: TRBV21-1

CDR3 protein: CATSREYQRNEQFF
CDR3 DNA: TGTGCCACCAGCAGAGAATACCAGCGCAATGAGCAGTTCTTC
J gene: TRBJ2-1
D gene: .
clone size: many
V gene: TRBV15

CDR3 protein: CASSPGTSGTSTDTQYF
CDR3 DNA: TGCGCCAGCAGCCCCGGGACTAGCGGGACTAGCACAGATACGCAGTATTTT
J gene: TRBJ2-3
D gene: TRBD2
clone size: many
V gene: TRBV5-1

CDR3 protein: CASSLTGKNQPQHF
CDR3 DNA: TGTGCCAGCAGCTTAACGGGGAAAAATCAGCCCCAGCATTTT
J gene: TRBJ1-5
D gene: .
clone size: many
V gene: TRBV7-7

CDR3 protein: CTFSFGLSGEQYF
CDR3 DNA: TGTACCTTCAGTTTCGGACTTTCTGGGGAGCAGTACTTC
J gene: TRBJ2-7
D gene: .
clone size: .
V gene: TRBV12-3/TRBV12-4

CDR3 protein: CASSLAYYRPQHF
CDR3 DNA: TGTGCCAGCAGCTTAGCCTACTATCGGCCCCAGCATTTT
J gene: TRBJ1-5
D gene: .
clone size: few
V gene: TRBV7-2

CDR3 protein: CASSLAVQGEQYF
CDR3 DNA: TGCGCCAGCAGCTTGGCAGTCCAGGGCGAGCAGTACTTC
J gene: TRBJ2-7
D gene: .
clone size: many
V gene: TRBV5-1

CDR3 protein: CSAFIPGTPQETQYF
CDR3 DNA: TGCAGTGCTTTCATCCCGGGAACTCCGCAAGAGACCCAGTACTTC
J gene: TRBJ2-5
D gene: .
clone size: many
V gene: TRBV20-1

CDR3 protein: CASSLSYTYEQYF
CDR3 DNA: TGTGCCAGCAGCTTAAGTTATACCTACGAGCAGTACTTC
J gene: TRBJ2-7
D gene: .
clone size: many
V gene: TRBV7-6

CDR3 protein: CASSLGLTRRRDQETQYF
CDR3 DNA: TGCGCCAGCAGCTTGGGATTGACAAGGAGGAGGGACCAAGAGACCCAGTACTTC
J gene: TRBJ2-5
D gene: .
clone size: many
V gene: TRBV5-1

CDR3 protein: CASSSRWQQYF
CDR3 DNA: TGTGCCAGCAGCTCGAGATGGCAGCAGTACTTC
J gene: TRBJ2-7
D gene: .
clone size: many
V gene: TRBV7-2

CDR3 protein: CASRRAGTEKNIQYF
CDR3 DNA: TGTGCCAGCAGACGGGCCGGGACAGAAAAAAACATTCAGTACTTC
J gene: TRBJ2-4
D gene: TRBD1
clone size: many
V gene: TRBV7-9

CDR3 protein: CASSSTWGSYYNEQFF
CDR3 DNA: TGTGCCAGCAGTTCCACGTGGGGGAGCTACTACAATGAGCAGTTCTTC
J gene: TRBJ2-1
D gene: .
clone size: many
V gene: TRBV28

CDR3 protein: CASSRAMQEVETQYF
CDR3 DNA: TGCGCCAGCAGCCGCGCCATGCAGGAGGTCGAGACCCAGTACTTC
J gene: TRBJ2-5
D gene: .
clone size: many
V gene: TRBV5-1

CDR3 protein: CSVTRDRGPYEQYF
CDR3 DNA: TGCAGCGTCACCCGGGACAGGGGACCTTACGAGCAGTACTTC
J gene: TRBJ2-7
D gene: TRBD1
clone size: many
V gene: TRBV29-1

CDR3 protein: CASSLAGGQQTQYF
CDR3 DNA: TGCGCCAGCAGCTTGGCGGGTGGACAACAGACCCAGTACTTC
J gene: TRBJ2-5
D gene: .
clone size: .
V gene: TRBV5-1

CDR3 protein: CAIRVTDTDTQYF
CDR3 DNA: TGTGCCATCAGAGTGACAGACACAGATACGCAGTATTTT
J gene: TRBJ2-3
D gene: .
clone size: many
V gene: TRBV10-3

CDR3 protein: CASSLARELFF
CDR3 DNA: TGTGCCAGCAGCTTAGCGAGGGAGCTGTTTTTT
J gene: TRBJ2-2
D gene: .
clone size: many
V gene: TRBV7-8

CDR3 protein: CASSLAGIDTQYF
CDR3 DNA: TGTGCCAGCAGCTTAGCCGGTATAGATACGCAGTATTTT
J gene: TRBJ2-3
D gene: .
clone size: many
V gene: TRBV13

CDR3 protein: CASSFRHSNQPQHF
CDR3 DNA: TGTGCCAGCAGCTTCCGTCATAGCAATCAGCCCCAGCATTTT
J gene: TRBJ1-5
D gene: .
clone size: many
V gene: TRBV7-2

CDR3 protein: CASRRQGFSTDTQYF
CDR3 DNA: TGCGCCAGCAGACGCCAGGGGTTCAGCACAGATACGCAGTATTTT
J gene: TRBJ2-3
D gene: .
clone size: many
V gene: TRBV5-1

CDR3 protein: CANDRDNSPLHF
CDR3 DNA: TGTGCCAACGACAGGGATAATTCACCCCTCCACTTT
J gene: TRBJ1-6
D gene: TRBD1
clone size: many
V gene: TRBV28

CDR3 protein: CSARDRLAFEQFF
CDR3 DNA: TGCAGTGCTAGAGATCGACTAGCCTTTGAGCAGTTCTTC
J gene: TRBJ2-1
D gene: TRBD2
clone size: many
V gene: TRBV20-1

CDR3 protein: CASSSSLLAGRDNEQFF
CDR3 DNA: TGTGCCAGCAGCTCCTCCTTACTAGCGGGGAGGGACAATGAGCAGTTCTTC
J gene: TRBJ2-1
D gene: TRBD2
clone size: many
V gene: TRBV7-2

CDR3 protein: CASSSRDYNEQFF
CDR3 DNA: TGCGCCAGCAGCTCCCGGGATTACAATGAGCAGTTCTTC
J gene: TRBJ2-1
D gene: .
clone size: many
V gene: TRBV5-1

CDR3 protein: CASSFRDDLSYEQYF
CDR3 DNA: TGTGCCAGCAGCTTCCGGGACGATCTTTCCTACGAGCAGTACTTC
J gene: TRBJ2-7
D gene: .
clone size: many
V gene: TRBV5-6

CDR3 protein: CASSTSGSNEQFF
CDR3 DNA: TGCGCCAGCTCAACTAGCGGGTCGAATGAGCAGTTCTTC
J gene: TRBJ2-1
D gene: TRBD2
clone size: many
V gene: TRBV28

CDR3 protein: CSASLEGTGGAEQYF
CDR3 DNA: TGCAGTGCTTCCCTCGAGGGGACAGGGGGCGCCGAGCAGTACTTC
J gene: TRBJ2-7
D gene: TRBD1
clone size: many
V gene: TRBV20-1

CDR3 protein: CASSLSGRADEQYF
CDR3 DNA: TGCGCCAGCAGCCTTAGCGGGAGGGCGGACGAGCAGTACTTC
J gene: TRBJ2-7
D gene: TRBD2
clone size: many
V gene: TRBV4-1

CDR3 protein: CASGFFPGPEEKLFF
CDR3 DNA: TGTGCCAGCGGCTTCTTCCCTGGGCCTGAGGAAAAACTGTTTTTT
J gene: TRBJ1-4
D gene: .
clone size: many
V gene: TRBV7-9

CDR3 protein: CASSGLAGRAGELFF
CDR3 DNA: TGTGCCAGTAGTGGACTAGCGGGAAGGGCCGGGGAGCTGTTTTTT
J gene: TRBJ2-2
D gene: TRBD2
clone size: many
V gene: TRBV19

CDR3 protein: CASSLGVAGLDTQYF
CDR3 DNA: TGTGCCAGCAGCCTAGGGGTAGCGGGACTGGATACGCAGTATTTT
J gene: TRBJ2-3
D gene: TRBD2
clone size: many
V gene: TRBV11-2

CDR3 protein: CASSLGGRGGSYNEQFF
CDR3 DNA: TGTGCCAGCAGCTTAGGGGGTCGGGGGGGTTCCTACAATGAGCAGTTCTTC
J gene: TRBJ2-1
D gene: TRBD2
clone size: .
V gene: TRBV7-2

CDR3 protein: CASSPGQGREYEQYF
CDR3 DNA: TGTGCCAGCAGCCCCGGACAGGGTAGAGAGTACGAGCAGTACTTC
J gene: TRBJ2-7
D gene: TRBD1
clone size: many
V gene: TRBV7-7

CDR3 protein: CASSEPGVRVGSYNEQFF
CDR3 DNA: TGCGCCAGCAGTGAACCGGGCGTCCGGGTTGGTTCCTACAATGAGCAGTTCTTC
J gene: TRBJ2-1
D gene: .
clone size: many
V gene: TRBV5-1

CDR3 protein: CASSQDRGRTEAFF
CDR3 DNA: TGCGCCAGCAGCCAAGACAGGGGAAGAACTGAAGCTTTCTTT
J gene: TRBJ1-1
D gene: .
clone size: many
V gene: TRBV4-1